This T cell receptor (beta chain) was identified in a study of blood T cell repertoires in COVID-19. Study-wide context: COVID-19 samples collected from the United States, Italy and Spain covered acute and convalescent phases. PBMCs, B-cell-depleted T cells, or T cells were the source of the cDNA or gDNA that made up the material.

The sample holds a few counts of this clone. Germline values: CDR1 SGHRS, CDR2 YFSETQ. This CDR3 comprises 14 residues. Germline trimming cut 1 base from V and 6 bases from J; bases unmatched to any gene: 6. Source study methods: Amplification of reference gene primers was used by the study to estimate nucleated cell counts. Sequenced by immunoSEQ multiplex PCR; TCRdb stores in-frame clones only, minus some. V and J calls plus clone size are reproduced from that table; the DNA served to infer D and trimming. The profile shows fewer than 55,000 clones, about 70% of them singletons. The specimen sequenced was peripheral blood. The sequence came from a woman in her sixties or seventies with acute or convalescent COVID-19. The chain uses TRBV5-1 and TRBJ2-7; 8 bases align to TRBD2. The CDR3 nucleotides read TGCGCCAGCAGCTTGACGGGAGGGCTTCTCGAGCAGTACTTC. Amino acids: CASSLTGGLLEQYF.